What follows describes a single T cell receptor beta chain. These data belong to a study of technical replicates of blood from a few donors. The repertoire was sequenced with immunoSEQ multiplex PCR; TCRdb's copy has only in-frame clones and lacks some. The sample holds tens of thousands of clones, roughly four fifths seen once. Trimming removed 5 bases from V and 6 bases from J; junction bases left unmatched: 4. The germline gives CDR1 SGHVS, CDR2 FQNEAQ. This CDR3 is built from 13 residues. The TCR was taken from a human donor in good health. Some clones in this sample may be carry-over from other donors' samples. The V and J genes are TRBV7-8 and TRBJ1-5; 7 bases map to TRBD1. Sequencing used PBMCs. CDR3 loop: CASSDGTVQPQHF. The DNA for the CDR3 is TGTGCCAGCAGCGATGGGACAGTTCAGCCCCAGCATTTT.